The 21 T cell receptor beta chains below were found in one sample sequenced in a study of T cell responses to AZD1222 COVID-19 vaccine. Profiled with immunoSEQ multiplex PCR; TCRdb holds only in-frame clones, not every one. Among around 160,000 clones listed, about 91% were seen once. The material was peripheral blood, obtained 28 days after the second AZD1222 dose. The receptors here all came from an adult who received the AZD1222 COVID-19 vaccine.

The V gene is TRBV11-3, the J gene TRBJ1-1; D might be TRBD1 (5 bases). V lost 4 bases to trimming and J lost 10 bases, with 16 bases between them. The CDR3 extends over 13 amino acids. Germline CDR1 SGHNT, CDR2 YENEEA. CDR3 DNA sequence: TGTGCCAGCAGCTCGGGGCGGGAGGTTGCAGCTTTCTTT. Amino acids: CASSSGREVAAFF.

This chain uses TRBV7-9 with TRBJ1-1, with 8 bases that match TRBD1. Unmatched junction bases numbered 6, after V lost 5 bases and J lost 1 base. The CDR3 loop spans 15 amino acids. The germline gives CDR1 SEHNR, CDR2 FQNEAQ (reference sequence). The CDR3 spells CASSPRTGKNTEAFF. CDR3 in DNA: TGTGCCAGCAGCCCGAGGACAGGGAAGAACACTGAAGCTTTCTTT.

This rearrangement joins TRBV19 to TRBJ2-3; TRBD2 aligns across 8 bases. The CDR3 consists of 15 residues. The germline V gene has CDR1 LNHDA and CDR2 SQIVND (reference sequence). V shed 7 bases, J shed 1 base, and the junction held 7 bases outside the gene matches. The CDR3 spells CASTPRRGGTDTQYF. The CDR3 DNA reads TGTGCCAGTACCCCCCGGCGGGGGGGCACAGATACGCAGTATTTT.

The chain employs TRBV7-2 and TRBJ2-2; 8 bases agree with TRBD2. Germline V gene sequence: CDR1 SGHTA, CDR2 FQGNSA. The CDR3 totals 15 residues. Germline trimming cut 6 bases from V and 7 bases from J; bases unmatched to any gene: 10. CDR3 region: CASSPDRGGFGELFF. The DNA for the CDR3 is TGTGCCAGCAGTCCCGACCGGGGGGGGTTCGGGGAGCTGTTTTTT.

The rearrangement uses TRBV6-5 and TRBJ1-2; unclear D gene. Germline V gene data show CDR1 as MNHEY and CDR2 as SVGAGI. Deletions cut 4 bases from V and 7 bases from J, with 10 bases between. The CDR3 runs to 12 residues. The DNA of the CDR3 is TGTGCCAGCAGTTCCCTAACCGGTGGCTACACCTTC. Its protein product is CASSSLTGGYTF.

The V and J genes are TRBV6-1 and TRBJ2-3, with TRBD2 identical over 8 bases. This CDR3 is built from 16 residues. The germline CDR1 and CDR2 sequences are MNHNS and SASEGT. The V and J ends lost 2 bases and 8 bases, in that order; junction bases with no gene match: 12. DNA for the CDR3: TGTGCCAGCAGTGAAAAGAGCGGGGGATCGTCAACTACGCAGTATTTT. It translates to CASSEKSGGSSTTQYF.

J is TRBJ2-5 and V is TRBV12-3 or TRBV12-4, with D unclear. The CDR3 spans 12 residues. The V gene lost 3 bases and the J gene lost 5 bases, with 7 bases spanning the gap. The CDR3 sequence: CASSFKVETQYF. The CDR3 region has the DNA TGTGCCAGCAGTTTTAAGGTGGAGACCCAGTACTTC.

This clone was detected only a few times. The CDR3 is CASSQTQAYTGELFF. DNA for the CDR3: TGTGCCAGCAGCCAAACTCAGGCATACACCGGGGAGCTGTTTTTT. The V call is TRBV14, the J call TRBJ2-2; D not certain. Trimming removed 2 bases from V and 3 bases from J, with 10 bases in between. This CDR3 has 15 amino acids. Germline lookup yields CDR1 SGHDN and CDR2 FVKESK. The variable domain in full, completed from reference TRBV14 and TRBJ2-2, reads EAGVTQFPSHSVIEKGQTVTLRCDPISGHDNLYWYRRVMGKEIKFLLHFVKESKQDESGMPNNRFLAERTGGTYSTLKVQPAELEDSGVYFCASSQTQAYTGELFFGEGSRLTVL.

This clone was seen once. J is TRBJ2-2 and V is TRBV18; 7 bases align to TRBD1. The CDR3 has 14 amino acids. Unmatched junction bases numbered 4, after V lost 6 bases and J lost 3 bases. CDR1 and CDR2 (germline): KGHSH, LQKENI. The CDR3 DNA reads TGTGCCAGCTCGACAGGGACCGACACCGGGGAGCTGTTTTTT. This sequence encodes CASSTGTDTGELFF.

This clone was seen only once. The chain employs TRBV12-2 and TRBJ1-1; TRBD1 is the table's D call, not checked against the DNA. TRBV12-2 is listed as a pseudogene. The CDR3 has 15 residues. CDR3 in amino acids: CASRSPDRGNTEAFF. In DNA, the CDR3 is TGTGCAAGTCGCTCACCGGACAGGGGGAACACTGAAGCTTTCTTT.

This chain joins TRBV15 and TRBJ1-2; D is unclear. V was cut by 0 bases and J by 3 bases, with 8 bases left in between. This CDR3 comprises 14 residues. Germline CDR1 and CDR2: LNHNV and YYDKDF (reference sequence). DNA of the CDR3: TGTGCCACCAGCAGAGATTCGGGATACTATGGCTACACCTTC. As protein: CATSRDSGYYGYTF.

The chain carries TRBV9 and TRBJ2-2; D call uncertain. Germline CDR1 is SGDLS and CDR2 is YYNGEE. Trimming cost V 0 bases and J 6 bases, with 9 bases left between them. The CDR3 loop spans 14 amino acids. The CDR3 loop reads CASSVAPASGELFF. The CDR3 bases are TGTGCCAGCAGCGTAGCTCCGGCATCCGGGGAGCTGTTTTTT.

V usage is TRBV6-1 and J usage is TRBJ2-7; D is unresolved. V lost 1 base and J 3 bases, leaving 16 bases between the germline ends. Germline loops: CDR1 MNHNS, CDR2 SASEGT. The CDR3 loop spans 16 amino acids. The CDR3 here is CASSEGNQRPIYEQYF. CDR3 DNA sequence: TGTGCCAGCAGTGAAGGAAACCAAAGACCGATCTACGAGCAGTACTTC.

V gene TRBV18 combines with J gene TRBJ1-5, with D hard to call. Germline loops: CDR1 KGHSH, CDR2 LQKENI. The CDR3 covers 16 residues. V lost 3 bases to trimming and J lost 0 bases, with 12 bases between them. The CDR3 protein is CASSPLGPASNQPQHF. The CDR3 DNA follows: TGTGCCAGCTCACCCCTAGGGCCAGCTAGCAATCAGCCCCAGCATTTT. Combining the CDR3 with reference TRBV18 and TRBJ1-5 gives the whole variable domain NAGVMQNPRHLVRRRGQEARLRCSPMKGHSHVYWYRQLPEEGLKFMVYLQKENIIDESGMPKERFSAEFPKEGPSILRIQQVVRGDSAAYFCASSPLGPASNQPQHFGDGTRLSIL.

The CDR3 DNA follows: TGTGCCAGCAGCCAAGGACGGGGGTACCAAGAGACCCAGTACTTC. Protein product: CASSQGRGYQETQYF. The chain carries TRBV3-1 (or the pseudogene TRBV3-2) and TRBJ2-5; D perhaps matches TRBD2 (6 bases). CDR1 and CDR2 from the germline V gene are LGHDT and YNNKEL (reference sequence). There are 15 residues in the CDR3. Trimming removed 1 base at V and 0 bases at J, with 9 bases between.

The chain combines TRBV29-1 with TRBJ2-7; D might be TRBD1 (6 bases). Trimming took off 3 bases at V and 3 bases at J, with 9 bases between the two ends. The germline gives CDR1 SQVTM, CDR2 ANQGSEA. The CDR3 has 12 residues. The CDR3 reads CSVEDSYYEQYF. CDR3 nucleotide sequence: TGCAGCGTTGAGGACAGTTACTACGAGCAGTACTTC.

Written as DNA, the CDR3 is TGTGCCAGCAGTGGTATCTCGAGGGCATTGGGGCCCAAAAACATTCAGTACTTC. It codes for CASSGISRALGPKNIQYF. The chain uses TRBV6-1 and TRBJ2-4, with D perhaps matching TRBD1 or TRBD2 (5 bases each). Trimming cost V 4 bases and J 2 bases, with 21 bases left between them. The CDR3 contains 18 residues. Germline CDR1 and CDR2: MNHNS and SASEGT.

Here the CDR3 reads CPGSCQRKRTRSGNVLTF. The CDR3 nucleotides are TGTCCTGGGAGTTGTCAAAGAAAGCGAACAAGGTCGGGCAACGTCCTGACTTTC. The chain is built from TRBV22-1 and TRBJ2-6; the table's D gene call, TRBD2, was not cross checked with the DNA. TRBV22-1 is a pseudogene locus. This CDR3 comprises 18 residues.

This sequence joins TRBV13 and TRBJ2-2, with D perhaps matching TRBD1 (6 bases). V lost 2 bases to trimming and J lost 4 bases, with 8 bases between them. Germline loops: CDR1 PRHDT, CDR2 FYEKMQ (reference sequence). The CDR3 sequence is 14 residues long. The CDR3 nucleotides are TGTGCCAGCAGCTTAAGGGGGTCCACCGGGGAGCTGTTTTTT. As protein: CASSLRGSTGELFF.

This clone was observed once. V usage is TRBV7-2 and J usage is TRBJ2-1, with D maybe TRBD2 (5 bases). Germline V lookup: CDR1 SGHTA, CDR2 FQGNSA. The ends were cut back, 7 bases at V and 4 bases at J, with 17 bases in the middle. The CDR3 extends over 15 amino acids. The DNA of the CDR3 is TGTGCCAGCACTAGACCCGGGCTAGCTTACAATGAGCAGTTCTTC. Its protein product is CASTRPGLAYNEQFF.

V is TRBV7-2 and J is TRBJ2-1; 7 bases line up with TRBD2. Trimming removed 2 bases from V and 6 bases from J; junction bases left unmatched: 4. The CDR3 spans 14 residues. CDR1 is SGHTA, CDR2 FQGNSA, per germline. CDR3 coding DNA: TGTGCCAGCAGCTTAAGGACTAGGGCCAATGAGCAGTTCTTC. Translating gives CASSLRTRANEQFF.